Listed below are T cell receptor beta chains from one sample, sequenced in a study of T cells after yellow fever vaccination. TCRdb re-called the 5' RACE reads through MiXCR, storing one row per CDR3 protein. The sample carries hundreds of thousands of distinct CDR3 sequences, around 17% recorded once. The material sequenced was PBMCs, taken around 5 days after the first yellow fever vaccination. These receptors all stem from a man younger than 30 who received the YFV17D yellow fever vaccine. Both conserved end residues are part of each CDR3. A D gene is named only where the DNA matches it firmly. Clone size is stated in some rows and not others, as once, few, many or a class when expanded.

CDR3 protein: CASSLGGQANQETQYF; CDR3 DNA: TGCGCCAGCAGCTTGGGGGGACAGGCAAACCAAGAGACCCAGTACTTC; clone size: few; J gene: TRBJ2-5; D gene: TRBD1; V gene: TRBV5-1
CDR3 protein: CASSRTSNQPQHF; CDR3 DNA: TGTGCCAGTAGTCGGACAAGCAATCAGCCCCAGCATTTT; clone size: NA; J gene: TRBJ1-5; D gene: NA; V gene: TRBV19
CDR3 protein: CASSFGRTSYEQYF; CDR3 DNA: TGTGCCAGCAGCTTCGGCCGGACAAGCTACGAGCAGTACTTC; clone size: NA; J gene: TRBJ2-7; D gene: NA; V gene: TRBV7-2
CDR3 protein: CASSFGTGSFDYNSPLHF; CDR3 DNA: TGTGCCAGCAGCTTCGGGACAGGGTCTTTCGACTATAATTCACCCCTCCACTTT; clone size: NA; J gene: TRBJ1-6; D gene: TRBD1; V gene: TRBV11-1
CDR3 protein: CASSYRSNTGGEKLFF; CDR3 DNA: TGTGCCAGCAGTTACCGCTCGAATACAGGCGGTGAAAAACTGTTTTTT; clone size: NA; J gene: TRBJ1-4; D gene: NA; V gene: TRBV6-5
CDR3 protein: CASSFSRTSGDSYEQYF; CDR3 DNA: TGTGCCAGCAGTTTTTCGAGGACTAGCGGAGACTCCTACGAGCAGTACTTC; clone size: NA; J gene: TRBJ2-7; D gene: TRBD2; V gene: TRBV6-2/TRBV6-3
CDR3 protein: CASSYGQSTNEKLFF; CDR3 DNA: TGTGCCAGCAGCTACGGACAGTCAACTAATGAAAAACTGTTTTTT; clone size: NA; J gene: TRBJ1-4; D gene: NA; V gene: TRBV7-9
CDR3 protein: CASSQDTGGNEQFF; CDR3 DNA: TGTGCCAGCAGCCAAGATACGGGGGGCAATGAGCAGTTCTTC; clone size: NA; J gene: TRBJ2-1; D gene: TRBD2; V gene: TRBV4-2
CDR3 protein: CASTPRDRHYEQYF; CDR3 DNA: TGTGCCAGCACCCCAAGGGACAGGCACTACGAGCAGTACTTC; clone size: few; J gene: TRBJ2-7; D gene: TRBD1; V gene: TRBV7-8
CDR3 protein: CASSLAGGDPDTQYF; CDR3 DNA: TGTGCCAGCAGTCTAGCGGGGGGGGACCCAGATACGCAGTATTTT; clone size: NA; J gene: TRBJ2-3; D gene: TRBD2; V gene: TRBV12-3/TRBV12-4
CDR3 protein: CASSLVASGEQFF; CDR3 DNA: TGTGCCAGCAGCTTAGTCGCTAGCGGCGAGCAGTTCTTC; clone size: few; J gene: TRBJ2-1; D gene: TRBD2; V gene: TRBV11-2
CDR3 protein: CASSQDPKVSWANVLTF; CDR3 DNA: TGTGCCAGCAGCCAAGACCCGAAGGTTAGCTGGGCCAACGTCCTGACTTTC; clone size: NA; J gene: TRBJ2-6; D gene: NA; V gene: TRBV3-1
CDR3 protein: CASSLSGIQETQYF; CDR3 DNA: TGTGCCAGCAGCTTAAGCGGGATCCAAGAGACCCAGTACTTC; clone size: NA; J gene: TRBJ2-5; D gene: TRBD2; V gene: TRBV7-9
CDR3 protein: CASSLRGQSSYNSPLHF; CDR3 DNA: TGTGCCAGCAGCCTCAGAGGACAGAGCTCCTATAATTCACCCCTCCACTTT; clone size: few; J gene: TRBJ1-6; D gene: NA; V gene: TRBV4-2
CDR3 protein: CSAREGGGRETQYF; CDR3 DNA: TGCAGTGCTAGGGAAGGCGGGGGACGGGAGACCCAGTACTTC; clone size: few; J gene: TRBJ2-5; D gene: TRBD2; V gene: TRBV20-1
CDR3 protein: CSARISPLKNTEAFF; CDR3 DNA: TGCAGTGCTAGGATCAGCCCCCTGAAGAACACTGAAGCTTTCTTT; clone size: NA; J gene: TRBJ1-1; D gene: NA; V gene: TRBV20-1
CDR3 protein: CASTTGWAADTQYF; CDR3 DNA: TGTGCCAGCACCACGGGCTGGGCGGCAGATACGCAGTATTTT; clone size: NA; J gene: TRBJ2-3; D gene: NA; V gene: TRBV27